Below, 4 T cell receptor beta chains from the same sample are listed, as sequenced in a study of tumor-infiltrating lymphocytes in primary liver carcinoma (dated by TCRdb to about 2017). Sequencing was performed on an Illumina HiSeq 2500. TCRbeta-specific cDNA was reverse-transcribed from approximately 500 ng total RNA using a constant-region primer and ProtoScript II reverse transcriptase. The TCRbeta libraries were prepared through three rounds of nested multiplex PCR following a slightly modified ARM-PCR procedure. Multiplex TRBV1-TRBV30 forward primers and a Cbeta reverse primer were used in the first two PCR rounds, each of which was run for approximately 10 cycles. TCRdb reran the public reads through fastp at Q25 and MiXCR, keeping productive beta chains. Merged by CDR3 protein, the rows form single entries marked with the most common genes and DNA. This sample comprises hundreds of thousands of distinct CDR3 sequences, roughly three fifths of them detected only once. The ten largest clones represent about 18% of the sample.

Blood RNA was extracted from unsorted whole blood using TRIzol reagent, and germline DNA was obtained with the DNeasy Blood & Tissue kit. The sample comprised peripheral blood. Every receptor here comes from a woman in her twenties or thirties with primary liver carcinoma and hepatitis B virus infection.

On this clonotype itself: This may come from a read error, since a much larger clone is one base off. The chain couples TRBV12-3 or TRBV12-4 to TRBJ2-7; D call uncertain. The CDR3 is 13 amino acids. Written as DNA, the CDR3 is TGTGCCAGCACCGTAAATTCGGGCTACGAGCTGTACTTC. Protein: CASTVNSGYELYF.

This clonotype was detected many times. The CDR3 region has the DNA TGTGCCAGCGCGGAGCAGCGAGAGACAAACACCGGGGAGCTGTTTTTT. This sequence encodes CASAEQRETNTGELFF. The rearrangement joins TRBV4-2 to TRBJ2-2; D gene ambiguous. Per the germline V gene, CDR1 is LGHNA and CDR2 is YNFKEQ. The CDR3 spans 16 residues. V shed 8 bases and J shed 2 bases, with 18 bases lying between them.

This clonotype was recorded only once. One end of the junction varies from germline; a read error may be responsible. The chain combines TRBV11-2 with TRBJ2-4, with D perhaps matching TRBD2 (5 bases). The CDR3 has 16 residues. CDR1 and CDR2 (germline): SGHAT, FQNNGV. The CDR3 loop is CTSSSHGGLAKNIQYF. The CDR3 nucleotides are TGTACCAGCAGCTCACATGGAGGTTTGGCCAAAAACATTCAGTACTTC.

As for this clonotype: One end of the junction is discordant with germline, which a read error may explain. This chain links TRBV11-2 with TRBJ2-5; a possible D gene is TRBD2 (5 bases). Per the germline V gene, CDR1 is SGHAT and CDR2 is FQNNGV. This CDR3 contains 14 residues. This CDR3 is CVSSLEYVGEAQYF. CDR3 DNA sequence: TGTGTCAGCAGCTTAGAGTACGTGGGAGAGGCCCAGTACTTC.